Following are 32 T cell receptor beta chains from one sample sequenced in a study of tumor and adjacent non-tumor tissue in lung cancer. Three rounds of nested PCR, following a modified ARM-PCR protocol, produced the TCRbeta library. TCRdb itself ran the multiplex PCR reads through MiXCR, one entry per CDR3 protein. The data show 68,000 or so distinct CDR3 sequences, around 60% seen once. The template was RNA from unsorted bulk tissue. Sequencing was done on a sample of lung tumor tissue. The receptors were gathered from a man in his forties or fifties with non-small cell lung cancer.

As concerns this clonotype: A much larger clone sits a single nucleotide away, making a read error possible. V is TRBV12-3 or TRBV12-4 and J is TRBJ1-2; D possibly corresponds to TRBD1 (6 bases). This CDR3 has 14 amino acids. The DNA of the CDR3 is TGTGCCAGCAGTTTAGCCCTAACAGGGTATGGCTACAGCTTC. Protein: CASSLALTGYGYSF.

This clonotype was seen ten or more times. This chain connects TRBV5-1 to TRBJ2-5; 9 bases align to TRBD1. V lost 4 bases, J lost 4 bases, and 11 bases stayed unmatched. From germline, CDR1 is SGHRS and CDR2 YFSETQ. The CDR3 sequence is 16 residues long. The DNA of the CDR3 is TGCGCCAGCAGCCGGGGACAGGGCGGCGGGCGAGAGACCCAGTACTTC. Amino acid sequence: CASSRGQGGGRETQYF.

With respect to this clonotype: The junction shows a germline mismatch at one end, possibly a read error. CDR3 in DNA: TGTGCCTTCAGTGAAAGGACTAGCGGAACCTACGAGCAGTACTTC. This encodes CAFSERTSGTYEQYF. This chain links TRBV10-3 with TRBJ2-7, with 10 positions matching TRBD2. Germline V gene sequence: CDR1 ENHRY, CDR2 SYGVKD. This CDR3 contains 15 residues.

This clonotype was seen only a few times. V and J are TRBV28 and TRBJ1-5; unclear D gene. The CDR3 is 13 amino acids. In germline, CDR1 is MDHEN, CDR2 SYDVKM. Trimming took 9 bases from V and 1 from J, leaving 10 bases between them. The CDR3 loop is CASSVVSNQPQHF. DNA for the CDR3: TGTGCCAGTTCAGTAGTGAGCAATCAGCCCCAGCATTTT.

In the case of this clonotype: A much larger clone differs from this one at a single base, so this may be a read error. V is TRBV25-1 and J is TRBJ2-1, with 9 bases identical to TRBD1. J lost 7 bases, V lost 8 bases, and 9 bases had no gene match. Germline assignment: CDR1 MGHDK and CDR2 SYGVNS. The CDR3 consists of 14 residues. CDR3 amino acids: CASCSQGAGNEQFF. The CDR3 DNA is TGTGCCAGCTGTTCACAGGGGGCTGGAAATGAGCAGTTCTTC.

Remarks on this clonotype: Lacking the conserved final phenylalanine or tryptophan, this CDR3 likely reflects a read error. Here the CDR3 reads CASSKSSGRKETQYS. Written as DNA, the CDR3 is TGTGCCAGCAGCAAGAGTAGCGGGAGAAAAGAGACCCAGTACTCC. The J gene is TRBJ2-5, the V gene TRBV5-4; TRBD2 matches 9 bases. Germline loops: CDR1 SGHNT, CDR2 YYREEE (reference sequence). CDR3 length equals 15 residues. V was pared by 4 bases and J by 3 bases, with 7 bases of the junction left unmatched.

This clonotype has a handful of counts. V gene TRBV28 combines with J gene TRBJ2-6; D is ambiguous. The CDR3 consists of 13 residues. The V gene's germline CDR1 is MDHEN and CDR2 SYDVKM. V was clipped by 5 bases and J by 2 bases, with 4 bases between them. The CDR3 spells CASSLTGANVLTF. DNA for the CDR3: TGTGCCAGCAGTCTCACTGGGGCCAACGTCCTGACTTTC.

For this clonotype: A much larger clone is a single base away; this may be a read error. The J gene is TRBJ2-1, the V gene TRBV20-1; D might be TRBD1 (5 bases). In germline, CDR1 is DFQATT, CDR2 SNEGSKA (reference sequence). The CDR3 has 16 amino acids. Trimming stripped 0 bases from V and 5 bases from J, with 17 bases between. The CDR3 DNA is TGCAGTGCTAGAGATTATCGGACATGGTACGACAATGAGCAGTTCTTC. Translated, it gives CSARDYRTWYDNEQFF.

The table lists this clonotype with a few counts. No conserved phenylalanine or tryptophan is present at the end of the CDR3, so a read error is the likely explanation. The chain combines TRBV20-1 with TRBJ1-5; D is unclear. Germline CDR1 reads DFQATT; CDR2 reads SNEGSKA (reference sequence). The CDR3 loop spans 14 amino acids. V lost 4 bases and J 5 bases, leaving 15 bases between the germline ends. The CDR3 region has the DNA TGCAGTGCTAATCCTCTAAAGATCGATCAGCCCCAGCATTCT. Encoded protein: CSANPLKIDQPQHS.

As to this clonotype: Because it lacks the conserved phenylalanine or tryptophan at the end, this CDR3 is likely a read error. This chain uses TRBV6-2 or TRBV6-3 with TRBJ2-2; D may match TRBD1 or TRBD2 (5 bases each). Per the germline V gene, CDR1 is MNHEY and CDR2 is SVGEGT. V lost 6 bases, J lost 9 bases, and 23 bases lay in between. CDR3 length equals 16 residues. The CDR3 reads CASSSPFSGAPRELFI. As DNA, the CDR3 is TGTGCCAGCAGCTCCCCCTTTTCCGGGGCACCAAGGGAGCTGTTTATT.

This clonotype was seen only once. In this CDR3 the conserved last residue, phenylalanine or tryptophan, is missing, so a read error is likely. The chain recombines TRBV11-3 with TRBJ1-1; D is unresolved. CDR1 is SGHNT and CDR2 is YENEEA in the germline V gene. V was pared by 5 bases and J by 8 bases, with 15 bases between. CDR3 size: 13 residues. The CDR3 nucleotides read TGTGCCAGCAGCACCGGAGAGGAGGTCGAAGCTTTCTTA. Its translation is CASSTGEEVEAFL.

This sequence joins TRBV28 and TRBJ2-2; TRBD1 aligns across 7 bases. Losses at the gene ends were 7 bases for V and 10 bases for J; bases not matched to a gene: 12. This CDR3 region has 14 residues. CDR1 is MDHEN, CDR2 SYDVKM, per germline. The CDR3 bases are TGTGCCAGCAATATGGGACAGAACACCTTGGAGCTGTTTTTT. Protein sequence: CASNMGQNTLELFF.

This clonotype has a handful of counts. A much larger clone differs from this one at a single base, so this may be a read error. Since the CDR3 does not end with the conserved phenylalanine or tryptophan, this likely comes from a read error. The chain carries TRBV5-4 and TRBJ2-1, with 8 bases fitting TRBD2. The CDR3 is made up of 15 amino acids. V gave up 4 bases and J gave up 6 bases; unmatched junction bases: 9. Germline V gene sequence: CDR1 SGHNT, CDR2 YYREEE (reference sequence). CDR3 protein: CASSPGLGSRNEQFL. The CDR3 region has the DNA TGTGCCAGCAGCCCGGGACTAGGAAGCCGCAATGAGCAGTTCCTC.

Worth noting for this clonotype: One end of the junction fails to match germline, which may point to a read error. The rearrangement joins TRBV6-2 or TRBV6-3 to TRBJ1-5; D ambiguous. The CDR3 loop spans 15 amino acids. The V gene's germline CDR1 is MNHEY and CDR2 SVGEGT. The CDR3 here is CASTGMGRANQPQHF. The CDR3 DNA sequence: TGTGCCAGCACCGGGATGGGGAGGGCAAATCAGCCCCAACATTTT.

This clonotype showed up just once. This may stem from a read error, because a much larger clone lies one nucleotide away. The rearrangement links TRBV4-1 to TRBJ2-1, with D possibly matching TRBD2 (6 bases). The CDR3 is made up of 17 amino acids. The germline CDR1 and CDR2 sequences are MGHRA and YSYEKL. In DNA, the CDR3 is TGCGCCAGCTGCCAAGAGCTAGCGACCCCCGGCAGGGATGAGCAGTTCTTC. Encoded protein: CASCQELATPGRDEQFF.

This clonotype was recorded a few times. A much larger clonotype is one base distant, so this may be a read error. The chain is built from TRBV5-1 and TRBJ2-2, with 7 positions matching TRBD1. The V gene's germline CDR1 is SGHRS and CDR2 YFSETQ. This CDR3 is 15 amino acids long. CDR3 residues: CASSSTGVNTEELFF. The CDR3 DNA reads as TGCGCCAGCAGCAGCACAGGGGTGAACACCGAGGAGCTGTTTTTT.

As to this clonotype: Germline is not matched at one junction end, which may reflect a read error. The chain combines TRBV20-1 with TRBJ2-1; 12 bases map to TRBD1. Germline CDR1 and CDR2: DFQATT and SNEGSKA (reference sequence). The CDR3 loop spans 16 amino acids. As DNA, the CDR3 is TGCAATGCTAGAGGGGGGACAGGGGGCGCTTACAATAAGCAGTTCTTC. Residues: CNARGGTGGAYNKQFF.

This clonotype occurred many times. V and J are TRBV10-3 and TRBJ2-7; D is possibly TRBD1 (6 bases). V lost 7 bases and J lost 2, with 18 bases in between. CDR3 length equals 15 residues. Germline V gene lookup returns CDR1 ENHRY and CDR2 SYGVKD. The CDR3 reads CAITQGWQGTYEQYF. The CDR3 region has the DNA TGTGCCATCACCCAGGGGTGGCAGGGTACCTACGAGCAGTACTTC.

Details on this clonotype: It may be a read error: a sequence one base away is much more abundant. The V call is TRBV7-8, the J call TRBJ2-2; 14 positions agree with TRBD2. The CDR3 spans 19 residues. Germline V gene sequence: CDR1 SGHVS, CDR2 FQNEAQ. The CDR3 sequence: CAVKGGGLAGVGNTGELLF. CDR3 DNA: TGTGCCGTGAAAGGAGGGGGACTAGCGGGAGTTGGGAACACCGGGGAGCTGTTATTT.

Notes on this clonotype: Since a much larger clone is just one base distant, this may be a read error. No conserved phenylalanine or tryptophan is present at the end of the CDR3, so a read error is the likely explanation. The gene calls are TRBV28 and TRBJ1-1; D unclear. Looked up from germline, CDR1 is MDHEN and CDR2 is SYDVKM. The germline V and J ends were trimmed by 8 bases and 1 base, with 14 bases remaining between them. The CDR3 length is 14 residues. DNA of the CDR3: TGTGCCAGCTTTGAGGACGGATGGAACACTGAAGCTTTCATT. The encoded protein is CASFEDGWNTEAFI.

In its sample, this clonotype was seen many times. This sequence joins TRBV12-3 or TRBV12-4 and TRBJ2-1; 12 nucleotides line up with TRBD2. CDR3 length: 15 residues. J gave up 3 bases and V 7 bases, and 4 bases lay outside the gene matches. The CDR3 region has the DNA TGTGCCAGCATTATGACTAGCGGGAGCTACAATGAGCAGTTCTTC. Translated, it gives CASIMTSGSYNEQFF.

Notes on this clonotype: At one end the junction does not follow the germline gene, possibly because of a read error. The rearrangement joins TRBV4-2 to TRBJ1-5, with D perhaps TRBD1 (6 bases). The germline CDR1 and CDR2 sequences are LGHNA and YNFKEQ. The CDR3 loop spans 18 amino acids. CDR3 sequence: CASSQGTGTLCSNQPQQF. In DNA form, the CDR3 reads TGTGCCAGCAGCCAAGGAACCGGGACACTGTGTAGCAATCAGCCCCAGCAGTTT.

This clonotype was found many times. The rearrangement links TRBV20-1 to TRBJ2-1, with 10 positions matching TRBD1. This CDR3 is 16 amino acids long. Trimming took 3 bases from V and 0 from J; bases not matched to a gene: 5. The V gene's germline CDR1 is DFQATT and CDR2 SNEGSKA (reference sequence). The CDR3 loop reads CSARGQGTSSYNEQFF. CDR3 nucleotides: TGCAGTGCTAGGGGACAGGGGACCAGCTCCTACAATGAGCAGTTCTTC.

This clonotype showed up many times. V and J are TRBV29-1 and TRBJ2-7; D call uncertain. Germline CDR1 is SQVTM and CDR2 is ANQGSEA. Trimming stripped 0 bases from V and 6 bases from J, with 21 bases between. The length of the CDR3 is 16 residues. The CDR3 reads CSVEDLGRTEYREQYF. The CDR3 nucleotides read TGCAGCGTTGAAGATCTAGGACGTACAGAATACCGCGAGCAGTACTTC.

The chain combines TRBV28 with TRBJ2-7; TRBD1 is a possible D gene (6 bases). The germline V gene encodes CDR1 MDHEN and CDR2 SYDVKM. This CDR3 spans 15 amino acids. The V end was cut by 9 bases, the J end by 0 bases, with 18 bases between. CDR3 region: CARRSDSASSYEQYF. In DNA form, the CDR3 reads TGTGCCAGGAGATCGGACAGCGCGAGCTCCTACGAGCAGTACTTC.

The chain is built from TRBV11-3 and TRBJ2-3; TRBD2 matches at 12 bases. Germline-derived CDR1 and CDR2 are SGHNT and YENEEA. The CDR3 is 15 amino acids. J gave up 4 bases and V 8 bases, and 7 bases lay outside the gene matches. The CDR3 DNA reads as TGTGCCAGCCCAGGGACTAGCGGGTTTGCAGATACGCAGTATTTT. Translated: CASPGTSGFADTQYF.

The rearrangement joins TRBV12-5 to TRBJ2-3, with TRBD2 as a possible D gene (6 bases). The V and J ends lost 5 bases and 0 bases respectively, with 18 bases between them. This CDR3 region has 17 residues. Germline V CDR1 and CDR2: LGHNT, FRNRAP. The CDR3 nucleotides are TGTGCTAGTGGTCTAACCGGGGGAGGTGCTAGCACAGATACGCAGTATTTT. It codes for CASGLTGGGASTDTQYF.

About this clonotype itself: The CDR3 does not end in the conserved phenylalanine or tryptophan, so this is likely a read error. The rearrangement links TRBV11-3 to TRBJ2-3; 7 nucleotides align to TRBD2. Germline values: CDR1 SGHNT, CDR2 YENEEA. The CDR3 runs to 15 residues. The CDR3 DNA follows: TGTGCCAGCAGCGCCGGGTCTAGCGGCACATATACGCAGTATCTT. Translated, it gives CASSAGSSGTYTQYL.

This clonotype has a single count. One end of the junction does not line up with germline, which may come from a read error. This chain links TRBV6-5 with TRBJ2-3, with 13 positions matching TRBD2. The CDR3 length is 16 residues. The V gene's germline CDR1 is MNHEY and CDR2 SVGAGI. CDR3 region: CASSYRGLAGADRQYF. The CDR3 region has the DNA TGTGCCAGCAGTTACCGTGGACTAGCGGGAGCAGATAGGCAGTATTTT.

Of note for this clonotype: This could be a read error, since a much larger clone is one nucleotide away. The rearrangement uses TRBV6-1 and TRBJ2-7; D is unclear. This CDR3 contains 14 residues. The germline CDR1 and CDR2 sequences are MNHNS and SASEGT. The CDR3 DNA follows: TGTGTCAGCACCCCGTATCGGGTCTCCTACGAGCAGTACTTC. Translated, it gives CVSTPYRVSYEQYF.

As regards this clonotype: A junction end diverges from the germline sequence, so it may reflect a read error. J is TRBJ1-1 and V is TRBV11-1, with D unclear. The CDR3 is made up of 12 amino acids. Germline-derived CDR1 and CDR2 are SGHAT and FQDESV (reference sequence). CDR3 coding DNA: TGCGCCAGAACCCCCAAGAACACTGAAGCTTTCTTT. It specifies CARTPKNTEAFF.

As regards this clonotype: Possible read error: a much larger clone is one base away. J is TRBJ2-3 and V is TRBV29-1; the D gene is possibly TRBD2 (5 bases). In germline, CDR1 is SQVTM, CDR2 ANQGSEA. Deletions cut 7 bases from V and 5 bases from J, with 16 bases between. The CDR3 length is 13 residues. CDR3 sequence (DNA): TGCAGCGCTCAGGAGGCGAGGGAAGATACGCAGTATTTT. Translated, it gives CSAQEAREDTQYF.